This section outlines one T cell receptor (beta chain) sequence together with its context. V was pared by 6 bases and J by 9 bases, with 9 bases of the junction left unmatched. The germline CDR1 and CDR2 sequences are MNHEY and SVGAGI. This CDR3 comprises 13 residues. Per the original data handling: Reference gene primer amplification in the assay estimated nucleated cell counts. Clones were sequenced by immunoSEQ multiplex PCR, and TCRdb holds only the in-frame ones, with some missing. V, J and clone size derive from that table, while D and trimming were established from the DNA sequence. The sample contains about 80,000 clones, roughly 88% of which appear only once. This sample stems from a study of blood T cell repertoires in COVID-19. Study summary: Sites across the United States, Italy and Spain contributed samples from acute and convalescent COVID-19. PBMCs, B-cell-depleted T cells, or T cells were the source of the cDNA or gDNA that made up the material.

Material for sequencing was peripheral blood. V usage is TRBV6-5 and J usage is TRBJ1-2; 8 bases map to TRBD1. The source of this sequence is a woman over 75 with acute or convalescent COVID-19. The CDR3 sequence: CASRTTGAKSYTF. The CDR3 nucleotides read TGTGCCAGCAGGACGACAGGGGCCAAGAGCTACACCTTC.